These 26 T cell receptor beta chains came from one sample sequenced in a study of CXCR3-negative and CXCR3-positive naive CD8 T cells. The libraries of TRB cDNA were prepared using 5' RACE with UMI labels. TCRdb re-called the 5' RACE reads, yielding one record per CDR3 amino acid sequence without DNA. The sample includes more than 40,000 distinct CDR3 sequences. The sequenced sample consisted of naive CXCR3- CD8+ T cells from blood. Subset of the sample: CD45RO-CCR7+CD27+CD95- naive CD8+ T cells lacking CXCR3 (TNR3-). These receptors were obtained from a human donor in good health. Some clones in this sample may be carry-over from other donors' samples.

This chain links TRBV4-3 with TRBJ2-2. Germline V gene sequence: CDR1 LGHNA, CDR2 YSLEER. The CDR3 is made up of 15 amino acids. This chain's CDR3 is CASSQEWPNTGELFF.

The rearrangement uses TRBV5-1 and TRBJ2-7; TCRdb outputs TRBD1, but without DNA this stays unchecked. The CDR3 has 15 residues. Per germline, CDR1 SGHRS and CDR2 YFSETQ. The CDR3 sequence: CASSPIRTGVDEQYF.

This chain uses TRBV6-5 with TRBJ2-1. The germline V gene has CDR1 MNHEY and CDR2 SVGAGI. CDR3 length: 12 amino acids. The CDR3 here is CASNTWGNEQFF.

V gene TRBV29-1 combines with J gene TRBJ1-1. The CDR3 is 12 amino acids. Germline lookup yields CDR1 SQVTM and CDR2 ANQGSEA. This chain's CDR3 is CSVLSPGTEAFF. Using reference TRBV29-1 and TRBJ1-1 for the parts outside the CDR3, the full variable domain is SAVISQKPSRDICQRGTSLTIQCQVDSQVTMMFWYRQQPGQSLTLIATANQGSEATYESGFVIDKFPISRPNLTFSTLTVSNMSPEDSSIYLCSVLSPGTEAFFGQGTRLTVV.

The chain recombines TRBV7-3 with TRBJ2-7. Looked up from germline, CDR1 is SGHTA and CDR2 is FQGTGA. The CDR3 contains 11 residues. The CDR3 here is CASSSGDEQYF.

The rearrangement joins TRBV4-3 to TRBJ1-6; TCRdb gives TRBD1 as the D gene, but with no DNA this cannot be confirmed. This CDR3 comprises 15 residues. CDR1 is LGHNA and CDR2 is YSLEER in the germline V gene. CDR3 protein: CASSQGLQENSPLHF.

The chain recombines TRBV7-7 with TRBJ2-5; TCRdb's D gene call, TRBD1, goes unchecked for lack of DNA. Germline V gene sequence: CDR1 SSHAT, CDR2 FNYEAQ (reference sequence). This CDR3 comprises 16 residues. The CDR3 is CASSFITSGGQETQYF.

The chain carries TRBV20-1 and TRBJ2-1; TCRdb indicates TRBD1, and absent DNA this call remains unverified. Germline lookup yields CDR1 DFQATT and CDR2 SNEGSKA (reference sequence). This CDR3 is 14 amino acids long. CDR3 region: CSAREAGRYNEQFF.

By frequency, this clonotype is medium-sized (0.01 to 0.1%). The chain employs TRBV28 and TRBJ2-4; the TCRdb call, TRBD1, lacks DNA for checking. The CDR3 is 15 residues long. Germline V CDR1 and CDR2: MDHEN, SYDVKM. The CDR3 is CASSLWGGAKNIQYF.

The V and J genes are TRBV25-1 and TRBJ1-1; TCRdb indicates TRBD1, and absent DNA this call remains unverified. This CDR3 contains 12 residues. The V gene's germline CDR1 is MGHDK and CDR2 SYGVNS. The CDR3 reads CASSLQETEAFF. The full variable domain, completed using reference TRBV25-1 and TRBJ1-1, is EADIYQTPRYLVIGTGKKITLECSQTMGHDKMYWYQQDPGMELHLIHYSYGVNSTEKGDLSSESTVSRIRTEHFPLTLESARPSHTSQYLCASSLQETEAFFGQGTRLTVV.

The genes are TRBV7-2 and TRBJ2-5. The CDR3 runs 14 residues. Germline CDR1 SGHTA, CDR2 FQGNSA. The CDR3 spells CASSFGGVGETQYF.

The V gene is TRBV14, the J gene TRBJ2-7. Per germline, CDR1 SGHDN and CDR2 FVKESK. The CDR3 runs to 13 residues. CDR3 sequence: CASSPTNSYEQYF.

The chain joins TRBV28 to TRBJ2-7; no DNA is available, so the TRBD1 call from TCRdb remains unchecked. Germline lookup yields CDR1 MDHEN and CDR2 SYDVKM. The CDR3 sequence is 15 residues long. The CDR3 sequence is CASSFGTGFSDEQYF.

The rearrangement uses TRBV9 and TRBJ2-1. CDR1 and CDR2 from the germline V gene are SGDLS and YYNGEE. The CDR3 totals 11 residues. This chain's CDR3 is CASSVDSEQFF.

The chain employs TRBV4-1 and TRBJ2-7; without DNA, the TCRdb call of TRBD1 cannot be checked. The CDR3 has 13 amino acids. Per germline, CDR1 MGHRA and CDR2 YSYEKL. This CDR3 is CASSLPGAYEQYF.

CDR3 sequence: CASSYSIEHGYTF. This chain uses TRBV6-2 or TRBV6-3 with TRBJ1-2. This CDR3 comprises 13 residues. Germline CDR1 is MNHEY and CDR2 is SVGEGT.

This chain joins TRBV7-6 and TRBJ2-7; TCRdb picks TRBD2, but there is no DNA to check that call. The CDR3 length is 14 residues. Germline loops: CDR1 SGHVS, CDR2 FNYEAQ. This chain's CDR3 is CASSLLAGENEQYF.

The chain uses TRBV10-1 and TRBJ2-3; TCRdb calls TRBD2, which cannot be checked without DNA. CDR3 length: 17 amino acids. Germline CDR1 reads WNHNN; CDR2 reads SYGVQD (reference sequence). CDR3 region: CASIGLAAGTSTDTQYF.

The chain is built from TRBV20-1 and TRBJ2-7. The CDR3 is made up of 12 amino acids. Per the germline V gene, CDR1 is DFQATT and CDR2 is SNEGSKA (reference sequence). This CDR3 is CSALTLTYEQYF.

V gene TRBV27 combines with J gene TRBJ1-1; checking the TCRdb D call of TRBD1 is not possible without DNA. Germline V gives CDR1 MNHEY, CDR2 SMNVEV (reference sequence). The CDR3 is 13 residues long. The chain's CDR3 is CASSSERGTEAFF.

The chain employs TRBV4-3 and TRBJ1-1; without DNA, the TCRdb call of TRBD1 cannot be checked. CDR3 length: 13 amino acids. The germline gives CDR1 LGHNA, CDR2 YSLEER. CDR3 sequence reads: CASSQADRAEAFF.

The rearrangement links TRBV5-6 to TRBJ1-2. Germline-derived CDR1 and CDR2 are SGHDT and YYEEEE. The CDR3 consists of 13 residues. The CDR3 loop is CASSIGEDYGYTF.

The V and J genes are TRBV29-1 and TRBJ2-3; TCRdb's assignment of TRBD1 cannot be checked, as there is no DNA. Per germline, CDR1 SQVTM and CDR2 ANQGSEA. The CDR3 contains 15 residues. CDR3: CSVEKPGQGADTQYF.

The J gene is TRBJ1-1, the V gene TRBV19. Per germline, CDR1 LNHDA and CDR2 SQIVND (reference sequence). The CDR3 totals 14 residues. CDR3 region: CASSIPDWNTEAFF.

V usage is TRBV29-1 and J usage is TRBJ2-6. CDR3 length: 17 amino acids. Per germline, CDR1 SQVTM and CDR2 ANQGSEA. CDR3 sequence reads: CSVEDLVTSSGANVLTF.

The chain recombines TRBV29-1 with TRBJ1-1; as DNA is missing, the TRBD1 call by TCRdb cannot be tested. The CDR3 contains 12 residues. In germline, CDR1 is SQVTM, CDR2 ANQGSEA. This CDR3 reads CSVDSGGTEAFF.